This TCR beta chain was sequenced during a study of cytomegalovirus exposure and HLA in healthy donors. The primer mix had 60 Vbeta and 13 Jbeta primers. Under the authors' procedure: Later, an analysis found about 83 million unique TCR beta chains, and some 10 million of these were shared. TCRdb's table, derived via immunoSEQ multiplex PCR, lists solely in-frame clones and lacks some. For V, J and clone size, that table is used; D and trimming come from the DNA. The table includes 150,000 to 200,000 clones, over 60% detected once. Looked up from germline, CDR1 is SGDLS and CDR2 is YYNGEE. The CDR3 is made up of 16 amino acids. The V end was cut by 0 bases, the J end by 0 bases, with 10 bases between. Study-level findings and limits: Apparent HLA restriction characterized most CMV-associated TCR beta chains in a later analysis. An Asian-associated ancestry cluster reportedly showed fewer N-insertions than the roughly 670-donor mean in a later analysis.

Worth noting for this clone: Antigen unknown.

V and J are TRBV9 and TRBJ2-1; D possibly corresponds to TRBD2 (5 bases). The TCR was taken from a woman aged 40 to 55 in good health and CMV-seronegative. Sequenced: PBMCs. CDR3 DNA: TGTGCCAGCAGCGTAGGGACGGGGAGCTCCTACAATGAGCAGTTCTTC. Translating it yields CASSVGTGSSYNEQFF.